Reported below is one TCR beta chain. Its antigen is currently not known. No much larger clone exists at a distance of one base, and base qualities are not known. Using the deep immunoSEQ assay, multiplex PCR amplified TCR CDR3 regions from genomic DNA. For each cell subset, the extracted genomic DNA was distributed evenly across all wells of several immunoSEQ 96-well plates, and each plate served as one replicate. Each replicate PCR for unsorted PBMC received roughly 300 ng genomic DNA, equal to 30,000 to 35,000 T cell genomes. Ten immunoSEQ deep assay plates were used to sequence unsorted PBMC genomic DNA. The purified libraries were quantified using a Qubit 3.0 fluorometer, sized with a Bioanalyzer 2100, and then quantified again using the KAPA Library Quantification kit. Every immunoSEQ 96-well plate was sequenced on a dedicated single-read 150-cycle Illumina NextSeq 550 flow cell. The paper's data handling went like this. Because the immunoSEQ output included only junctional sequences and no quality scores, the filtering could not be the same as the filtering used for full-length reads. Sequences were annotated with PyIR, a Python wrapper for IgBLAST v1.9, and V/J genes and CDR3 were assigned using IMGT germline references. Reads were removed for weak V/J assignments (E-value above 1e-6), missing CDR3, stop codons, out-of-frame junctions, or ambiguous translated residues. V3J clonotypes were defined as sequences sharing an identical inferred V gene, J gene, and CDR3 amino acid sequence. Percentage overlap between repertoires was calculated by dividing the number of shared unique clonotypes by the size of the smaller repertoire. Richness of each repertoire was evaluated using RTK rarefaction, the Chao1 estimator, and Recon v2.1 estimates of unobserved clonotypes. What TCRdb holds here is the immuneACCESS table cut down to in-frame rearrangements. Part of the clones is not present; checked against another copy, under half of the missing clones reflect an unresolved V gene, and the others are unexplained. V, J and clone size were drawn from that table, and D and trimming were deduced from the DNA. In this sample the table shows under 600,000 clones, 70% to 80% of which occur a single time. The ten largest make up more than 10% of the sample.

The germline V gene encodes CDR1 SGHKS and CDR2 YYEKEE (reference sequence). V sheds 2 bases and J sheds 5 bases, leaving 14 bases between their ends. From the cysteine up to the phenylalanine, the CDR3 has a length of 15 residues. Only CDR3 DNA is held: 45 bases, read in frame from base 1. This sample was included in a study of shared clonotypes between healthy human individuals (dated by TCRdb to 2020 to 2021). Regarding the study in general: The cohort comprised a couple of women and three men aged 18 to 49 years. The study deeply sequenced blood TCR repertoires of five healthy adults to estimate repertoire size and the extent of clonotype sharing between individuals. To increase sequencing depth and limit assay-specific biases, TCR repertoire library preparation and sequencing were carried out by different laboratories using diverse techniques. Each donor's leukapheresis produced roughly between roughly 0.85 and 9 billion PBMCs.

The full study reports these points: Sampling was restricted to blood, and TCR repertoires in tissue are likely to differ from TCR repertoires in blood. The genetic and exposure-history diversity represented was limited by the small number of donors. Pairwise subsampling led to the expectation that sequencing depth would affect the degree of clonotype sharing among donors.

Healthy HIV-negative adults with no recently reported acute infections or vaccinations were included as donors. All donors were Caucasian adults living in Nashville, Tennessee, USA. For unsorted samples, 100 million or so PBMCs were counted, and genomic DNA was extracted using the QIAamp DNA Blood Mini kit. After blood collection by leukapheresis, PBMCs were isolated using Ficoll-Histopaque density gradient centrifugation and then cryopreserved in the vapor phase of liquid nitrogen. The sample comprised PBMCs. The rearrangement combines TRBV5-5 with TRBJ2-1, and perhaps TRBD1 as D gene, on 5 matching bases. The TCR comes from a woman aged 40 to 55 in good health. Some clones in this sample may be carry-over from other donors' samples. The DNA sequence follows: TGTGCCAGCAGCTTTTTTGCAGGGATGAACAATGAGCAGTTCTTC. It is translated as CASSFFAGMNNEQFF.